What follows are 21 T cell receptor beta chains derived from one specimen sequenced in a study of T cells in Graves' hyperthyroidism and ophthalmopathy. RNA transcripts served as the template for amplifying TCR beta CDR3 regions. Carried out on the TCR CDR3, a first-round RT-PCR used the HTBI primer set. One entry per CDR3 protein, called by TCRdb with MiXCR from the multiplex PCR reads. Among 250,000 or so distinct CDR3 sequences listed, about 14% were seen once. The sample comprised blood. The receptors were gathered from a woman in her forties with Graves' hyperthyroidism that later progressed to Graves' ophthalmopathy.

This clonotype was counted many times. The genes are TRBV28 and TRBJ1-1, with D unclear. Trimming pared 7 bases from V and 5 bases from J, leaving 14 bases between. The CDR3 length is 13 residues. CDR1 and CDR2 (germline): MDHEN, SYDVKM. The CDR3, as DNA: TGTGCCAGCACACCTTTGGCTAGGACTGAAGCTTTCTTT. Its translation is CASTPLARTEAFF.

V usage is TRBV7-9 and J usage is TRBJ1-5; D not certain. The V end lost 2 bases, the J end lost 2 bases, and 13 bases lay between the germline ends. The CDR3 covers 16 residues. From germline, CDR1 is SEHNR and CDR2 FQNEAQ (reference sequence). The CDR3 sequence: CASSLISPTGNQPQHF. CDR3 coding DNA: TGTGCCAGCAGCTTAATTTCCCCGACCGGCAATCAGCCCCAGCATTTT.

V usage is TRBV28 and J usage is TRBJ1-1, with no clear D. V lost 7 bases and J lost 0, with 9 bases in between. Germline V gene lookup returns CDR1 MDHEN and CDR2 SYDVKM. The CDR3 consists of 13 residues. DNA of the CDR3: TGTGCCAGCACCAATAGAATGAACACTGAAGCTTTCTTT. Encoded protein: CASTNRMNTEAFF.

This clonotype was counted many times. CDR3 nucleotide sequence: TGTGCCAGCAGTTTACGCGGGACTAGCGGGAGTCGAGAGACCCAGTACTTC. Amino acid sequence: CASSLRGTSGSRETQYF. The rearrangement links TRBV28 to TRBJ2-5; 14 nucleotides match TRBD2. This CDR3 has 17 residues. V lost 2 bases and J lost 4; bases outside the gene matches: 6. CDR1 and CDR2 (germline): MDHEN, SYDVKM.

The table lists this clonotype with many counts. The CDR3, as DNA: TGCGCCAGCAGCTTGGTTTCGGGCTACGAGCAGTACTTC. It encodes CASSLVSGYEQYF. V is TRBV5-1 and J is TRBJ2-7, with D uncertain. Germline lookup yields CDR1 SGHRS and CDR2 YFSETQ. V was cut by 0 bases and J by 3 bases, with 7 bases left in between. The length of the CDR3 is 13 residues.

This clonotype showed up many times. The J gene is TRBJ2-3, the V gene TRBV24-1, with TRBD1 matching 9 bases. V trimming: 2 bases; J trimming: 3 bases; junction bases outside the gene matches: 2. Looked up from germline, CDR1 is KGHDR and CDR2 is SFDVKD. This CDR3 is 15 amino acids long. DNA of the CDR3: TGTGCCACCAGTGATTGGGACAGGGAAACAGATACGCAGTATTTT. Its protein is CATSDWDRETDTQYF.

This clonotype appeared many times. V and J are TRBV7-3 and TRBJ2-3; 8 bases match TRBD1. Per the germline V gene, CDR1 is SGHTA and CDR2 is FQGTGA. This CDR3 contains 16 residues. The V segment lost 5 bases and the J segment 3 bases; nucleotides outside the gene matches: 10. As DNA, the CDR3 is TGTGCCAGCAGCATGATGGCAGGGGGCTGGACAGATACGCAGTATTTT. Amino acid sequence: CASSMMAGGWTDTQYF. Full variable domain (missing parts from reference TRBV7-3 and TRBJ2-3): GAGVSQTPSNKVTEKGKYVELRCDPISGHTALYWYRQSLGQGPEFLIYFQGTGAADDSGLPNDRFFAVRPEGSVSTLKIQRTERGDSAVYLCASSMMAGGWTDTQYFGPGTRLTVL.

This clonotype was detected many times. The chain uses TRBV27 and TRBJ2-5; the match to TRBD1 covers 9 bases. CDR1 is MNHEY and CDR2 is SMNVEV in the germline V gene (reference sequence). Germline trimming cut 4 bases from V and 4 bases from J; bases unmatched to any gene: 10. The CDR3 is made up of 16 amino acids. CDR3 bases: TGTGCCAGCAGTTCGGCGGCTGGGACAGGGATAGAGACCCAGTACTTC. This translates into CASSSAAGTGIETQYF.

CDR3 sequence reads: CASSSNGQGVNTEAFF. As DNA, the CDR3 is TGTGCCAGCAGCTCGAACGGACAGGGCGTGAACACTGAAGCTTTCTTT. The chain has TRBV7-9 and TRBJ1-1; 8 bases line up with TRBD1. V shed 4 bases, J shed 0 bases, and the junction held 7 bases outside the gene matches. Looked up from germline, CDR1 is SEHNR and CDR2 is FQNEAQ (reference sequence). CDR3 length: 16 residues.

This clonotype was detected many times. The CDR3 sequence: CASGRGREPSEQYF. CDR3 DNA: TGTGCCAGCGGTCGCGGTCGGGAGCCTTCCGAGCAGTACTTC. The chain has TRBV5-5 and TRBJ2-7; TRBD2 might be the D (6 bases). Germline V lookup: CDR1 SGHKS, CDR2 YYEKEE (reference sequence). The CDR3 spans 14 residues. V gave up 7 bases and J gave up 6 bases, with 20 bases separating them. The full variable domain, its missing parts supplied by reference TRBV5-5 and TRBJ2-7, is DAGVTQSPTHLIKTRGQQVTLRCSPISGHKSVSWYQQVLGQGPQFIFQYYEKEERGRGNFPDRFSARQFPNYSSELNVNALLLGDSALYLCASGRGREPSEQYFGPGTRLTVT.

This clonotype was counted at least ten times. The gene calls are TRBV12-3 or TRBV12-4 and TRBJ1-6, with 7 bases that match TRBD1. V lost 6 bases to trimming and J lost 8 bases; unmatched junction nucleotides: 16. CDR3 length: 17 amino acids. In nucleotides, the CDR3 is TGTGCCAGCAGCCGACACGTGACGGGACAGAAATATTCACCCCTCCACTTT. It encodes CASSRHVTGQKYSPLHF.

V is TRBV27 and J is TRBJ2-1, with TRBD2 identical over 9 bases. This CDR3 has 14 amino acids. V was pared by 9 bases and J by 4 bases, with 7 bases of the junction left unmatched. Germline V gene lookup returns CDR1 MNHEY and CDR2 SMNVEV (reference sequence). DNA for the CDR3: TGTGCCAGTACTCTAGCGGGGAATTACAATGAGCAGTTCTTC. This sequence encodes CASTLAGNYNEQFF.

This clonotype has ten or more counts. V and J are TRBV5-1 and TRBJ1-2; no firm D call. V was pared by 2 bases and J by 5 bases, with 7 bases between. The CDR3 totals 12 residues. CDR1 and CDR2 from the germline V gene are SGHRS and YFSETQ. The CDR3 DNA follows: TGCGCCAGCAGCTTTGGAGAATATGGCTACACCTTC. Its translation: CASSFGEYGYTF.

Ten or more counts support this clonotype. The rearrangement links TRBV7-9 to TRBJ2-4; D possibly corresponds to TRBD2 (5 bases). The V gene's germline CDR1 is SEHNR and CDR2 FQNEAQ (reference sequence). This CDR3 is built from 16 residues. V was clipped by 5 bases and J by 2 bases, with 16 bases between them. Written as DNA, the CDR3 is TGTGCCAGCAGCCCCCGAGTCCGGGAACCCAAAAACATTCAGTACTTC. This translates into CASSPRVREPKNIQYF.

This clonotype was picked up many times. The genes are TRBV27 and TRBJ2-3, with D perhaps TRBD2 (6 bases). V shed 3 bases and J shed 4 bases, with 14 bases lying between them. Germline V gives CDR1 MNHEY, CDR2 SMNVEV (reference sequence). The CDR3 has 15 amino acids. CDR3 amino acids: CASSLRTRRADTQYF. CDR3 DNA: TGTGCCAGCAGTTTGCGCACTAGGAGGGCAGATACGCAGTATTTT.

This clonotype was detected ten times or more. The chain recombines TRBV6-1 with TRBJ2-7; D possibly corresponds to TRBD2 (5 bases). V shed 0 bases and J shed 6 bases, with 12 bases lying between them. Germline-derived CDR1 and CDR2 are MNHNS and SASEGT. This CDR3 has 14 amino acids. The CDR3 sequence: CASSEARRAGEQYF. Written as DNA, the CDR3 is TGTGCCAGCAGTGAAGCGAGGCGGGCGGGCGAGCAGTACTTC.

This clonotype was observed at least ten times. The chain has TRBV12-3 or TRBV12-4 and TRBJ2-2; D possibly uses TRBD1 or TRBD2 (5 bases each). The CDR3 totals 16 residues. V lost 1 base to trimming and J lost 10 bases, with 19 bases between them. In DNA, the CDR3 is TGTGCCAGCAGTTTAGGGAGCAAGGGACGTCCGGCGGAGCTGTTTTTT. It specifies CASSLGSKGRPAELFF.

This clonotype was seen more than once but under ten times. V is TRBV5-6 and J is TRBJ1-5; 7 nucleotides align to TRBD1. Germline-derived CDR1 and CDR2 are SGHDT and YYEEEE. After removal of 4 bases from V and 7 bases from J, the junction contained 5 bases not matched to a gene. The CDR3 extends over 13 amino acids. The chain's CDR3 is CASSLGTAQPQHF. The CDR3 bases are TGTGCCAGCAGCCTTGGGACAGCCCAGCCCCAGCATTTT.

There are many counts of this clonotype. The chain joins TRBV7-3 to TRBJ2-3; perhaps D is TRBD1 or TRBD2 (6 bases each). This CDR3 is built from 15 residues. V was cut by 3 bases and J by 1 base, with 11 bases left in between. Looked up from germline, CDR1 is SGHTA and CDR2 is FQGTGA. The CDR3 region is CASSFLGGGTDTQYF. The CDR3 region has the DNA TGTGCCAGCAGCTTTTTGGGGGGCGGCACAGATACGCAGTATTTT.

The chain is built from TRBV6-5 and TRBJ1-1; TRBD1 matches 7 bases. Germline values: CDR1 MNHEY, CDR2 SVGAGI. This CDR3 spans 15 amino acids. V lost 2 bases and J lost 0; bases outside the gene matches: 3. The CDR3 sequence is CASSYTGQLNTEAFF. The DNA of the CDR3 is TGTGCCAGCAGTTACACGGGACAGCTGAACACTGAAGCTTTCTTT.

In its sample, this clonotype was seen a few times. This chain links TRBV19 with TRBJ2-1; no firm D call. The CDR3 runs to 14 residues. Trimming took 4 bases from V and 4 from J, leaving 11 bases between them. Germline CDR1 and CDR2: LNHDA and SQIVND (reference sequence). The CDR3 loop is CASSNRQIYNEQFF. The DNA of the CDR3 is TGTGCCAGTAGTAATCGGCAGATATACAATGAGCAGTTCTTC.